Shown below are 28 T cell receptor beta chains from a single sample sequenced in a study of CD8+ T cells in alopecia areata. cDNA reverse transcribed from extracted RNA served as the sequencing template. Sequenced by immunoSEQ multiplex PCR; TCRdb stores in-frame clones only, minus some. Among about 90,000 clones listed, about 40% were seen once. Regarding treatment: oral pan-JAK inhibitor, 5-10 mg twice daily. Sequencing used CD8+ T cells sorted from blood, obtained at week 24, from a patient treated with tofacitinib. Receptor source: a human donor with alopecia areata.

The genes are TRBV5-1 and TRBJ2-7; D may be TRBD1 (5 bases). Germline assignment: CDR1 SGHRS and CDR2 YFSETQ. Trimming took 5 bases from V and 3 from J, leaving 6 bases between them. The CDR3 contains 11 residues. CDR3 DNA: TGCGCCAGCAGAGACAGCTACGAGCAGTACTTC. Translation gives CASRDSYEQYF.

In its sample, this clone was seen a few times. The rearrangement uses TRBV19 and TRBJ2-1; 11 nucleotides agree with TRBD1. V trimming: 4 bases; J trimming: 3 bases; junction bases outside the gene matches: 5. Germline V CDR1 and CDR2: LNHDA, SQIVND (reference sequence). The length of the CDR3 is 16 residues. CDR3 residues: CASSTRDRGYYNEQFF. The CDR3 nucleotides are TGTGCCAGTAGTACCCGGGACAGGGGGTACTACAATGAGCAGTTCTTC.

The rearrangement links TRBV27 to TRBJ2-7; unclear D gene. The CDR3 is 13 amino acids. The germline V gene encodes CDR1 MNHEY and CDR2 SMNVEV (reference sequence). Trimming pared 1 base from V and 4 bases from J, leaving 8 bases between. CDR3 coding DNA: TGTGCCAGCAGTTTATTCAAGGGATACGAGCAGTACTTC. Its protein is CASSLFKGYEQYF.

The chain has TRBV5-6 and TRBJ2-7; D possibly corresponds to TRBD2 (6 bases). Germline-derived CDR1 and CDR2 are SGHDT and YYEEEE. The CDR3 consists of 16 residues. Trimming removed 4 bases at V and 0 bases at J, with 17 bases between. The CDR3 spells CASSPGSHGSSYEQYF. The CDR3 coding sequence is TGTGCCAGCAGCCCAGGGTCGCACGGGAGCTCCTACGAGCAGTACTTC.

In its sample, this clone was seen a few times. The chain has TRBV4-2 and TRBJ2-6; D remains unclear. The CDR3 has 17 residues. Trimming cost V 0 bases and J 0 bases, with 9 bases left between them. Germline V CDR1 and CDR2: LGHNA, YNFKEQ. In DNA form, the CDR3 reads TGTGCCAGCAGCCAAGATGGATCAAACTCTGGGGCCAACGTCCTGACTTTC. The encoded protein is CASSQDGSNSGANVLTF.

The count of this clone is one. V is TRBV7-9 and J is TRBJ2-7; D might be TRBD2 (7 bases). V was clipped by 4 bases and J by 6 bases, with 13 bases between them. CDR1 and CDR2 (germline): SEHNR, FQNEAQ (reference sequence). This CDR3 spans 13 amino acids. The CDR3 reads CASSSQGGGEQYF. CDR3 coding DNA: TGTGCCAGCAGCTCCCAGGGAGGGGGCGAGCAGTACTTC.

J is TRBJ2-7 and V is TRBV6-5, with TRBD2 matching over 9 bases. Germline-derived CDR1 and CDR2 are MNHEY and SVGAGI. The CDR3 loop spans 16 amino acids. Germline trimming cut 0 bases from V and 5 bases from J; bases unmatched to any gene: 8. CDR3 sequence reads: CASSYSSHRTSDEQYF. The CDR3 DNA is TGTGCCAGCAGTTACTCTTCACACCGGACTAGCGACGAGCAGTACTTC.

The chain is built from TRBV5-1 and TRBJ2-7; D unclear. Germline-derived CDR1 and CDR2 are SGHRS and YFSETQ. Deletions cut 4 bases from V and 3 bases from J, with 14 bases between. The length of the CDR3 is 14 residues. Here the CDR3 reads CASSPKVYNYEQYF. In DNA, the CDR3 is TGCGCCAGCAGCCCAAAGGTCTATAACTACGAGCAGTACTTC.

This clone appeared a few times. The chain has TRBV6-5 and TRBJ2-7; 7 bases align to TRBD2. The CDR3 spans 14 residues. The germline V gene has CDR1 MNHEY and CDR2 SVGAGI. Germline trimming cut 0 bases from V and 3 bases from J; bases unmatched to any gene: 2. The CDR3 loop reads CASSYSAGFYEQYF. In DNA, the CDR3 is TGTGCCAGCAGTTACTCAGCGGGATTCTACGAGCAGTACTTC.

The genes are TRBV11-2 and TRBJ2-1, with D maybe TRBD2 (5 bases). V was clipped by 4 bases and J by 10 bases, with 11 bases between them. The length of the CDR3 is 12 residues. Per the germline V gene, CDR1 is SGHAT and CDR2 is FQNNGV. CDR3 sequence: CASSSLASEQFF. The DNA of the CDR3 is TGTGCCAGCAGCTCCCTAGCCTCCGAGCAGTTCTTC.

This clone was observed a handful of times. The chain joins TRBV4-3 to TRBJ1-1, with D maybe TRBD1 (5 bases). The CDR3 runs to 15 residues. With 0 bases removed from V and 3 bases from J, the gap between germline ends came to 11 bases. Germline-derived CDR1 and CDR2 are LGHNA and YSLEER. The CDR3 is CASSQDIPGHTEAFF. CDR3 DNA sequence: TGCGCCAGCAGCCAAGATATCCCAGGGCACACTGAAGCTTTCTTT.

For the CDR3, the DNA is TGTGCCAGTAGTATAGCGGGCCTCTCCTACGAGCAGTACTTC. Translation gives CASSIAGLSYEQYF. This chain uses TRBV19 with TRBJ2-7; D uncertain. The CDR3 contains 14 residues. Trimming removed 1 base from V and 0 bases from J, with 7 bases in between. Germline V gene lookup returns CDR1 LNHDA and CDR2 SQIVND (reference sequence). Complete variable domain (other parts from reference TRBV19 and TRBJ2-7): DGGITQSPKYLFRKEGQNVTLSCEQNLNHDAMYWYRQDPGQGLRLIYYSQIVNDFQKGDIAEGYSVSREKKESFPLTVTSAQKNPTAFYLCASSIAGLSYEQYFGPGTRLTVT.

This clone was recorded a few times. The chain links TRBV7-8 to TRBJ2-5; D is unresolved. Germline assignment: CDR1 SGHVS and CDR2 FQNEAQ. CDR3 length: 13 amino acids. Trimming took off 5 bases at V and 1 base at J, with 8 bases between the two ends. CDR3 in amino acids: CASSDQTQETQYF. In DNA form, the CDR3 reads TGTGCCAGCAGCGACCAGACCCAAGAGACCCAGTACTTC.

V and J are TRBV29-1 and TRBJ1-1; D gene unclear. Per the germline V gene, CDR1 is SQVTM and CDR2 is ANQGSEA. V was cut by 6 bases and J by 9 bases, with 5 bases left in between. The CDR3 length is 8 residues. Here the CDR3 DNA reads TGCAGCGTCGCACAAGCTTTCTTT. Translating it yields CSVAQAFF.

This clone turned up a few times. The chain is built from TRBV29-1 and TRBJ2-3; D ambiguous. CDR3 length: 11 amino acids. The germline CDR1 and CDR2 sequences are SQVTM and ANQGSEA. The germline V and J ends were trimmed by 6 bases and 5 bases, with 9 bases remaining between them. Written as DNA, the CDR3 is TGCAGCGTCCCCCCCGGAGATACGCAGTATTTT. Protein: CSVPPGDTQYF.

This sequence joins TRBV9 and TRBJ1-3; no reliable D call. The V gene's germline CDR1 is SGDLS and CDR2 YYNGEE. V was clipped by 3 bases and J by 0 bases, with 13 bases between them. CDR3 length: 16 residues. CDR3 loop: CASSGIERVSGNTIYF. CDR3 nucleotides: TGTGCCAGCAGCGGGATTGAGAGGGTCTCTGGAAACACCATATATTTT.

V is TRBV4-3 and J is TRBJ1-5, with 7 nucleotides matching TRBD1. Germline CDR1 LGHNA, CDR2 YSLEER. V dropped 1 base and J dropped 3; count of bases not matched to a gene: 6. The CDR3 is 16 amino acids. CDR3 in amino acids: CASSQAAGGVNQPQHF. The CDR3 bases are TGCGCCAGCAGCCAAGCGGCAGGGGGTGTCAATCAGCCCCAGCATTTT.

The gene calls are TRBV4-3 and TRBJ2-7, with a tentative D call TRBD2 (5 bases). Trimming cost V 5 bases and J 8 bases, with 22 bases left between them. The CDR3 contains 15 residues. The germline V gene has CDR1 LGHNA and CDR2 YSLEER. CDR3 sequence: CASSYSDWTFFQQYF. The CDR3 DNA is TGCGCCAGCAGCTACTCGGACTGGACCTTTTTCCAGCAGTACTTC.

The chain joins TRBV5-6 to TRBJ1-4, with 9 bases matching TRBD1. After removal of 5 bases from V and 7 bases from J, the junction contained 6 bases not matched to a gene. CDR3 length: 14 residues. Germline V CDR1 and CDR2: SGHDT, YYEEEE. In DNA form, the CDR3 reads TGTGCCAGCAGAACCGGGACAGGGATTGAAAAACTGTTTTTT. As protein: CASRTGTGIEKLFF.

Points on this clone: One end of the junction does not line up with germline, which may come from a read error. This rearrangement joins TRBV10-3 to TRBJ1-1; D unclear. Germline CDR1 is ENHRY and CDR2 is SYGVKD. CDR3 size: 18 residues. As DNA, the CDR3 is TGTGCCAGCAGTTCTAGACCCGAACCCGCGTACCCCAACACTGAAGCTTTCTTT. Translating it yields CASSSRPEPAYPNTEAFF.

The CDR3 sequence: CASRPRDSNQPQHF. The CDR3 bases are TGTGCCAGCAGACCTCGGGACAGCAATCAGCCCCAGCATTTT. This chain uses TRBV27 with TRBJ1-5; weak D call: TRBD1 (5 bases). Trimming took 6 bases from V and 1 from J, leaving 10 bases between them. Germline loops: CDR1 MNHEY, CDR2 SMNVEV (reference sequence). The CDR3 totals 14 residues.

The chain carries TRBV7-9 and TRBJ2-3, with 7 bases fitting TRBD2. V lost 2 bases to trimming and J lost 3 bases; unmatched junction nucleotides: 8. CDR3 size: 16 residues. CDR1 is SEHNR and CDR2 is FQNEAQ in the germline V gene (reference sequence). CDR3 nucleotide sequence: TGTGCCAGCAGCTTACTCCGCGGGAGAGCGACAGATACGCAGTATTTT. Amino acid sequence: CASSLLRGRATDTQYF.

The V gene is TRBV29-1, the J gene TRBJ1-1; D unclear. Trimming stripped 4 bases from V and 4 bases from J, with 10 bases between. The CDR3 sequence is 12 residues long. Germline values: CDR1 SQVTM, CDR2 ANQGSEA. CDR3 residues: CSVVREGTEAFF. The DNA for the CDR3 is TGCAGCGTTGTGAGGGAGGGCACTGAAGCTTTCTTT.

This clone was counted once. This rearrangement joins TRBV4-2 to TRBJ2-7; D may be TRBD2 (6 bases). Germline CDR1 is LGHNA and CDR2 is YNFKEQ. V lost 2 bases and J 4 bases, leaving 12 bases between the germline ends. CDR3 length: 14 residues. This CDR3 reads CASSQQFGTYEQYF. As DNA, the CDR3 is TGTGCCAGCAGCCAACAATTCGGGACTTACGAGCAGTACTTC.

This clone occurred a few times. At the DNA level, this CDR3 is encoded by other sequences in the same sample as well. The genes are TRBV4-3 and TRBJ2-1; D unresolved. The CDR3 is 12 residues long. Germline V gene data show CDR1 as LGHNA and CDR2 as YSLEER. V was pared by 4 bases and J by 6 bases, with 7 bases between. As DNA, the CDR3 is TGCGCCAGCAGCCCCGCAGGCAATGAGCAGTTCTTC. Residues: CASSPAGNEQFF.

This chain connects TRBV6-6 to TRBJ1-1; no definite D call. Trimming shortened V by 10 bases and J by 5 bases, and 11 bases separated the two germline ends. The CDR3 extends over 11 amino acids. Germline CDR1 MNHNY, CDR2 SVGAGI (reference sequence). CDR3 coding DNA: TGTGCCATCTCTGGCGGAACTGAAGCTTTCTTT. Amino acids: CAISGGTEAFF.

This clone was recorded many times. V is TRBV11-1 and J is TRBJ2-1, with D maybe TRBD2 (5 bases). The CDR3 spans 11 residues. V lost 5 bases and J 7 bases, leaving 6 bases between the germline ends. Germline V gives CDR1 SGHAT, CDR2 FQDESV (reference sequence). CDR3 residues: CASSRTNEQFF. Here the CDR3 DNA reads TGTGCCAGCAGCCGGACTAATGAGCAGTTCTTC.

The rearrangement joins TRBV25-1 to TRBJ2-1; maybe TRBD1 (6 bases). Trimming shortened V by 3 bases and J by 7 bases, and 16 bases separated the two germline ends. The CDR3 is 15 residues long. CDR1 and CDR2 from the germline V gene are MGHDK and SYGVNS. CDR3 sequence (DNA): TGTGCCAGCAGTGAGGTAGGGGGAGTAACGAATGAGCAGTTCTTC. Its translation is CASSEVGGVTNEQFF. Full variable domain (remainder filled in from reference TRBV25-1 and TRBJ2-1): EADIYQTPRYLVIGTGKKITLECSQTMGHDKMYWYQQDPGMELHLIHYSYGVNSTEKGDLSSESTVSRIRTEHFPLTLESARPSHTSQYLCASSEVGGVTNEQFFGPGTRLTVL.